The clone carrying this TCR beta chain has just a few counts. Its antigen remains unidentified. The data stem from a study of CD8+ T cells in alopecia areata. Study in general: Affected scalp percentage gauged treated patients' severity. Regarding the study as a whole: Amid tofacitinib therapy, many expanded lesional clones stayed present in scalp and blood. Only one nonresponder was present, which leaves the link between baseline CD8+ expansion and response uncertain.

V lost 5 bases to trimming and J lost 0 bases, with 2 bases between them. Germline V gene data show CDR1 as SNHLY and CDR2 as FYNNEI. The CDR3 has 11 amino acids. Documented treatment: oral pan-JAK inhibitor, 5-10 mg twice daily. Lesional scalp punch biopsies and peripheral blood came from alopecia areata patients. In each case, RNA was isolated and then reverse transcribed into cDNA as the sequencing template. Repertoires were generated with immunoSEQ multiplex PCR, while TCRdb's copy carries only in-frame clones and drops some. Of 79,000 or so clones in the sample, approximately 72% were seen once. The starting material was CD8+ T cells sorted from blood, obtained at week 24, from a patient treated with tofacitinib. The sequence was collected from a human donor with alopecia areata. The chain couples TRBV2 to TRBJ2-7; D not resolved. CDR3 loop: CASSYSYEQYF. The CDR3 DNA reads as TGTGCCAGCAGTTACTCCTACGAGCAGTACTTC.